The entry that follows covers one T cell receptor (beta chain) sequence. The antigen is unknown. PCR or immunohistochemistry showed mismatch repair deficiency in every enrolled patient. TCR sequencing covered a few patients who responded to pembrolizumab. Method: immunoSEQ multiplex PCR; TCRdb's copy keeps in-frame clones and lacks some. The repertoire holds about 120,000 clones, with around 83% as singletons. This CDR3 has 14 amino acids. Germline V CDR1 and CDR2: SEHNR, FQNEAQ (reference sequence). Trimming left V 1 base short and J 2 bases short, with 9 bases between. The sample is drawn from a study of PD-1 blockade in mismatch repair-deficient tumors. Overall study: Patients had about a dozen mismatch repair-deficient cancer types, all previously treated and progressing.

The study, taken as a whole, reports: Tumor-resident clones, often absent from pretreatment blood, expanded after pembrolizumab and then contracted.

This clonotype was obtained from an adult with mismatch repair-deficient cancer. The sequenced sample was peripheral blood, obtained 44 weeks after starting pembrolizumab. The J gene is TRBJ2-7, the V gene TRBV7-9; possible D gene TRBD1, 6 bases. CDR3 sequence (DNA): TGTGCCAGCAGCTTAGTAGGACAGACCTACGAGCAGTACTTC. It translates to CASSLVGQTYEQYF.